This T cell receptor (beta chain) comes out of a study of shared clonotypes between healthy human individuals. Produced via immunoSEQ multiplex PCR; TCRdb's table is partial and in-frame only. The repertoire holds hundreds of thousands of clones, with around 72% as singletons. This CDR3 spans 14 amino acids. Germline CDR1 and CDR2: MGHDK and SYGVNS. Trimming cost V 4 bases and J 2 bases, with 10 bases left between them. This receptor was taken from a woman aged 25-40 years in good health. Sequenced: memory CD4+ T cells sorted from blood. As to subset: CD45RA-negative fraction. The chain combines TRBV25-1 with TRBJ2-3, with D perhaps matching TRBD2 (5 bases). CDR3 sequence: CASSGLRDTDTQYF. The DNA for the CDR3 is TGTGCCAGCAGTGGGCTCCGGGACACAGATACGCAGTATTTT. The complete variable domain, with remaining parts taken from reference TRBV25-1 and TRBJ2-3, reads EADIYQTPRYLVIGTGKKITLECSQTMGHDKMYWYQQDPGMELHLIHYSYGVNSTEKGDLSSESTVSRIRTEHFPLTLESARPSHTSQYLCASSGLRDTDTQYFGPGTRLTVL.